The clone carrying this T cell receptor beta chain was picked up many times. Its specificity is not known. This sample stems from a study of read filtering for tumor transcriptome and immune sequencing. This library used roughly 400 ng RNA and molecular barcoded adaptors spanning alpha/delta and beta/gamma chains. TCRdb processed the reads anew with MiXCR; each CDR3 protein has one entry. The sample records about 46,000 distinct CDR3 sequences, 15% to 20% being singletons. Study results and caveats: In IR-seq, single-read clonotypes were approximately 79% of clonotypes but around 3.2% of reads.

The material sequenced was a population of CD138-negative cells sorted from bone marrow. This receptor was obtained from a donor over 35 with multiple myeloma.

CDR3 region: CASRTSGGRTEAFF. The CDR3 DNA is TGTGCCAGCAGGACCTCGGGGGGGCGAACTGAAGCTTTCTTT. The chain is built from TRBV12-3 or TRBV12-4 and TRBJ1-1; D is possibly TRBD1 (6 bases). The V end lost 6 bases, the J end lost 5 bases, and 16 bases lay between the germline ends. This CDR3 region has 14 residues.